This T cell receptor (beta chain) came from a study of early T cells in non-severe SARS-CoV-2 infection. A single record per CDR3 protein comes from TCRdb applying MiXCR to the 5' RACE reads. The table records fewer than 70,000 distinct CDR3 sequences, approximately 4.5% of them present only once. The clonotype was recovered from an adult who was a healthcare worker with PCR-confirmed SARS-CoV-2 infection or an uninfected control (not recorded which). The donor label of this sample is uncertain. The sequencing here drew on whole blood, taken at baseline.

The CDR3 nucleotides read TGTGCCAGCACCCTAGCGCGTAACAATGAGCAGTTCTTC. This gives the protein CASTLARNNEQFF. This chain uses TRBV2 with TRBJ2-1; D is perhaps TRBD2 (6 bases). The CDR3 runs to 13 residues. The germline V and J ends were trimmed by 7 bases and 5 bases, with 12 bases remaining between them. The V gene's germline CDR1 is SNHLY and CDR2 FYNNEI. The entire variable domain, with the rest obtained from reference TRBV2 and TRBJ2-1, is as follows: EPEVTQTPSHQVTQMGQEVILRCVPISNHLYFYWYRQILGQKVEFLVSFYNNEISEKSEIFDDQFSVERPDGSNFTLKIRSTKLEDSAMYFCASTLARNNEQFFGPGTRLTVL.